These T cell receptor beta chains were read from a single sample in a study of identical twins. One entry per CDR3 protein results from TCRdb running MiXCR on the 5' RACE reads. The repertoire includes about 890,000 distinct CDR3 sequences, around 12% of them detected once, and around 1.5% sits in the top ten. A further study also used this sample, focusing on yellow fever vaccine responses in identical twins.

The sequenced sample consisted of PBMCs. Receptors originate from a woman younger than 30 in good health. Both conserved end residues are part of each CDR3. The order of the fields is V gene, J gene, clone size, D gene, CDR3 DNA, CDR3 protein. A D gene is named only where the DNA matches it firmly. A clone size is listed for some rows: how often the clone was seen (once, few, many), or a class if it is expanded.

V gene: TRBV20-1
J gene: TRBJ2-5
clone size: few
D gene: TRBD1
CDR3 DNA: TGCAGTGCTAGAGCGTCGACAGGGAAGACCCAGTACTTC
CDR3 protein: CSARASTGKTQYF

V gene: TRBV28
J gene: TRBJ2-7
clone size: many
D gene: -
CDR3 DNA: TGTGCCAGCAGTTCCGGAGGTAGTGTGTCCTACGAGCAGTACTTC
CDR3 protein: CASSSGGSVSYEQYF

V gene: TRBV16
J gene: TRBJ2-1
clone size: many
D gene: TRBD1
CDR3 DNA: TGTGCCAGCAGCCGGACAGGGGGCTATGAGCAGTTCTTC
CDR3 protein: CASSRTGGYEQFF

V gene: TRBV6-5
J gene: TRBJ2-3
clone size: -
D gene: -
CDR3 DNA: TGTGCCAGCAGTTACGCGGGATTTGTGGATACGCAGTATTTT
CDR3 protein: CASSYAGFVDTQYF

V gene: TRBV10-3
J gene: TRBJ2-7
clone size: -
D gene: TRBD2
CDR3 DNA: TGTGCCATCAGTGAGAGACTAGCGGGGGGATACGAGCAGTACTTC
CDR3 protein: CAISERLAGGYEQYF

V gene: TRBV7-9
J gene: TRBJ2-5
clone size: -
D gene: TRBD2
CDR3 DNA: TGTGCCAGCAGCTTGGTAGTAGCGGGGGAAGAGACCCAGTACTTC
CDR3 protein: CASSLVVAGEETQYF

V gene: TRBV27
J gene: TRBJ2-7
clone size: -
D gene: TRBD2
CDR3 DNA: TGTGCCAGCAGTATACTTACTAGCGGGAGACTCTCCTACGAGCAGTACTTC
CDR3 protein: CASSILTSGRLSYEQYF

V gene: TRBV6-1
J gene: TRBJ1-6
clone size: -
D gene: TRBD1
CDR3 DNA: TGTGCCAGCAGTCAGGTGGACAGGGGGCTTTCACCCCTCCACTTT
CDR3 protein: CASSQVDRGLSPLHF

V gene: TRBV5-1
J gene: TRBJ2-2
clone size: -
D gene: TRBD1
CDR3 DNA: TGCGCCAGCAGCCCCCAGACAGGGTCGACCGGGGAGCTGTTTTTT
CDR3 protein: CASSPQTGSTGELFF

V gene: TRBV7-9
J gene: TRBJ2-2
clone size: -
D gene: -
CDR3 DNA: TGTGCCAGCAGCTTAGTTCCCACCGGGGAGCCGTTTTTT
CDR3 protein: CASSLVPTGEPFF

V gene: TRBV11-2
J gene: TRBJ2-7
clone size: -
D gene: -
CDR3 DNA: TGTGCCAGCAGCTTAAGAGCAACCGCCTACGAGCAGTACTTC
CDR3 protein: CASSLRATAYEQYF

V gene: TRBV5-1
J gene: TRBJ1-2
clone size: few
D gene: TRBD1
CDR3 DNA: TGCGCCAGCAGCTTGGACAGGGGATACTATGGCTACACCTTC
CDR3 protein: CASSLDRGYYGYTF

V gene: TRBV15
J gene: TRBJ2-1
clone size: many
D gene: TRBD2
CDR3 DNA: TGTGCCACCAGCCAAGGGGTGGTAGCGGGAGCCAATGAGCAGTTCTTC
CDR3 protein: CATSQGVVAGANEQFF

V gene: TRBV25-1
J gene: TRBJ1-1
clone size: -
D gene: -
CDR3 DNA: TGTGCCAGCAGTGACGGGGCCAGAACCTTCTTT
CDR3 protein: CASSDGARTFF

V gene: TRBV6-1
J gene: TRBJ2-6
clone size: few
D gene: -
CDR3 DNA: TGTGCCAGCACCTTCGCTGGGGCCAACGTCCTGACTTTC
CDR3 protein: CASTFAGANVLTF

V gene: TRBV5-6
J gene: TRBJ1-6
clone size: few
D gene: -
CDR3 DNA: TGTGCCAGCAGCTTGGGTGTCCTAAATTCACCCCTCCACTTT
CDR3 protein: CASSLGVLNSPLHF

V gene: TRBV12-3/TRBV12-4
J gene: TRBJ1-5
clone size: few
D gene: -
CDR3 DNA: TGTGCCAGCAGTAACCGAGGGCTAGGCAATCAGCCCCAGCATTTT
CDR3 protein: CASSNRGLGNQPQHF

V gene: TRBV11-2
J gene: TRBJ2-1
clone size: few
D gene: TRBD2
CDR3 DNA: TGTGCCAGCAGCTTAGAGTCTAGCGGCACACACAATGAGCAGTTCTTC
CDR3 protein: CASSLESSGTHNEQFF

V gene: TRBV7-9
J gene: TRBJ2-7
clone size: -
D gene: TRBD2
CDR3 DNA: TGTGCCAGCAGCGGAACTAGCGTCTCCTACGAGCAGTACTTC
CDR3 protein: CASSGTSVSYEQYF

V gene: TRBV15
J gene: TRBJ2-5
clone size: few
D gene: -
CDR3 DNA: TGTGCCACCAGCAGAGTATCTCAGGATACCCAGTACTTC
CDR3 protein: CATSRVSQDTQYF

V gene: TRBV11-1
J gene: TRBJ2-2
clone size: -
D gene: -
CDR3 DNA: TGTGCCAGCAGCGAACGACCTGGCGGAAACCCTTCGAACACCGGGGAGCTGTATTTT
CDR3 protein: CASSERPGGNPSNTGELYF

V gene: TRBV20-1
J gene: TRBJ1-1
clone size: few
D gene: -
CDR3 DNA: TGCAGTGCTAGAGATGGGGGGGCCCGAACTGAAGCTTTCTTT
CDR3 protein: CSARDGGARTEAFF

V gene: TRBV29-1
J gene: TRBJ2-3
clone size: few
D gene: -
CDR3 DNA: TGCAGCGTTGTAAGGGACCGATGGAGGGGCACAGATACGCAGTATTTT
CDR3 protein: CSVVRDRWRGTDTQYF

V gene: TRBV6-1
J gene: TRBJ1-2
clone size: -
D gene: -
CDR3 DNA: TGTGCCAGCGCCCCATTCCTCCAAGGACAGTATAACTATGGCTACACCTTC
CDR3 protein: CASAPFLQGQYNYGYTF

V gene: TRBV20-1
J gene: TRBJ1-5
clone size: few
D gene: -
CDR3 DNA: TGCAGTGCTAGTTTTCCGCCCCAGCATTTT
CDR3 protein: CSASFPPQHF

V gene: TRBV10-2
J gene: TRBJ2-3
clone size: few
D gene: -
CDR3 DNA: TGCGCCAGCAGTGAGTTGGCAGGGACCCTGGATACGCAGTATTTT
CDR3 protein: CASSELAGTLDTQYF

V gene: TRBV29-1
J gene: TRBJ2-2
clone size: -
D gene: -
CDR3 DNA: TGCAGCGTTACGATAGCGCCCACCGGGGAGCTGTTTTTT
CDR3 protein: CSVTIAPTGELFF

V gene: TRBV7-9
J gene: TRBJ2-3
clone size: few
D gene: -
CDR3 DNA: TGTGCCAGCAGTCTGATGGGGTACACAGATACGCAGTATTTT
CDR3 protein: CASSLMGYTDTQYF

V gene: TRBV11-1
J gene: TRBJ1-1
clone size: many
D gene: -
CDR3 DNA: TGTGCCAGCAGCTTACCCGGTTGGACTGAAGCTTTCTTT
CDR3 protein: CASSLPGWTEAFF

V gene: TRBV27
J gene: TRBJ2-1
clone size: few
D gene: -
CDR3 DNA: TGTGCCAGCAGTTTAGCCGGGCGCCCCTACAATGAGCAGTTCTTC
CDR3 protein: CASSLAGRPYNEQFF

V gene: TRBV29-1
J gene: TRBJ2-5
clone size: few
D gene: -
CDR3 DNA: TGCAGCGTTGAGGGGACGGAGAGTCAAGAGACCCAGTACTTC
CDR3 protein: CSVEGTESQETQYF

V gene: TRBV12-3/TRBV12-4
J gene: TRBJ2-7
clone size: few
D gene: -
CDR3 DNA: TGTGCCAGCAGTTTATTGGTAGTAGAACCCTACGAGCAGTACTTC
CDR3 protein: CASSLLVVEPYEQYF

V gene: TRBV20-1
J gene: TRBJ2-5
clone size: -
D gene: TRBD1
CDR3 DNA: TGCAGTGCTAGCACCGGACAGGGGCAAGAGACCCAGTACTTC
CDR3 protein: CSASTGQGQETQYF

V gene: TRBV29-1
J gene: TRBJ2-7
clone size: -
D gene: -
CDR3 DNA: TGCAGCGTTGAAGAAGCGTACGAGCAGTACTTC
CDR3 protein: CSVEEAYEQYF

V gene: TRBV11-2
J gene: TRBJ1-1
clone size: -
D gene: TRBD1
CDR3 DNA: TGTGCCAGCAGCCTTCAGGGACAGCGGAACACTGAAGCTTTCTTT
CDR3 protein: CASSLQGQRNTEAFF

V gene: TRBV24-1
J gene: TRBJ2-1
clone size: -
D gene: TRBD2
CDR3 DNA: TGTGCCACCAGTGATAGCCGCCGACTAGCTGTTGAGCAGTTCTTC
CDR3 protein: CATSDSRRLAVEQFF

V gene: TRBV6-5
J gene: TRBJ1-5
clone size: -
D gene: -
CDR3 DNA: TGTGCCAGCAGTTACCTCGTTAGCAATCAGCCCCAGCATTTT
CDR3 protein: CASSYLVSNQPQHF

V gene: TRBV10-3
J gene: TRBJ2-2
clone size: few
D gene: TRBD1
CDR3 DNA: TGTGCCATCAAGCTAGGGACAGGGGAAGAAACCGGGGAGCTGTTTTTT
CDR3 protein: CAIKLGTGEETGELFF

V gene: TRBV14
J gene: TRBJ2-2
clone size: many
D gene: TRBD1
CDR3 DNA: TGTGCCAGCAGCCAAGAAAGGGGGCCCGGGGAGCTGTTTTTT
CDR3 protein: CASSQERGPGELFF

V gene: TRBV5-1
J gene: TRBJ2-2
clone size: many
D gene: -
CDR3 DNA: TGTGCCAGCAGTTTGGGGGGCGGCACCGGGGAGCTGTTTTTT
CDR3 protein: CASSLGGGTGELFF

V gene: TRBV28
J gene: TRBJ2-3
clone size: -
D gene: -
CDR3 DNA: TGTGCCAGCAACCAACGGACAGATACGCAGTATTTT
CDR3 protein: CASNQRTDTQYF

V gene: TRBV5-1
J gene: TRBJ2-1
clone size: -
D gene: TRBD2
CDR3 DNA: TGCGCCAGCAGCTTGCCGGGACTAGCGGGAGTTAATGAGCAGTTCTTC
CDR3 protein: CASSLPGLAGVNEQFF

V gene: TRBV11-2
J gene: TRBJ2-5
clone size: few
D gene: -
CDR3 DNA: TGTGCCAGCAGCCCCGGGGGTGGGGGAGGAGAGACCCAGTACTTC
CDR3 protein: CASSPGGGGGETQYF

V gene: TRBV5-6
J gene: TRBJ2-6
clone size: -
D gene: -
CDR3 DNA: TGTGCCAGCAGCTTGAGGTGGCAGACCTCTGGGGCCAACGTCCTGACTTTC
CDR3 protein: CASSLRWQTSGANVLTF

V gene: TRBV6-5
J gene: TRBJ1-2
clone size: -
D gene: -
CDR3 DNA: TGTGCCAGCAGTCACCCAAACGGGGCCGATGGCTACACCTTC
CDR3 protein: CASSHPNGADGYTF

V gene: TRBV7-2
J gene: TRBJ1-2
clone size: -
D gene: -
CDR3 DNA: TGTGCCAGCAGCGCCACGCGGGACACCGTATCTGGCTACACCTTC
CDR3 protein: CASSATRDTVSGYTF

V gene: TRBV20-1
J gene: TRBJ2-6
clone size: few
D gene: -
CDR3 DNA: TGCAGTGCTCCAACTAGGGGGGCCAACGTCCTGACTTTC
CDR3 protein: CSAPTRGANVLTF

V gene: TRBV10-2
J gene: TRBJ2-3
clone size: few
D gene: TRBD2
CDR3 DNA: TGCGCCAGCAGGACTAGCGGGGGGCCCCACACAGATACGCAGTATTTT
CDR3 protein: CASRTSGGPHTDTQYF

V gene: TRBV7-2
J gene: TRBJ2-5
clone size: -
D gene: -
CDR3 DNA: TGTGCCAGCAGCTCCGACACTCTACGTTGGCAAGAGACCCAGTACTTC
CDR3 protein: CASSSDTLRWQETQYF

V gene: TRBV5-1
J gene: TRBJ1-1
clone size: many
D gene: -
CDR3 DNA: TGCGCCAGTAATTTTCCAGGAGGCACTGAAGCTTTCTTT
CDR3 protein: CASNFPGGTEAFF

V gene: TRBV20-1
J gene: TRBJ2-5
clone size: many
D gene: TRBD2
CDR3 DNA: TGCAGTGCCGCCGGGGGACTAGGGGTGAAGGAGACCCAGTACTTC
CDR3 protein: CSAAGGLGVKETQYF

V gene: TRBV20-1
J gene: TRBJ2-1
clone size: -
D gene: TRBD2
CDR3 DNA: TGCAGTGCCGCCAAAGCGGGGGACAATGAGCAGTTCTTC
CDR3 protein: CSAAKAGDNEQFF

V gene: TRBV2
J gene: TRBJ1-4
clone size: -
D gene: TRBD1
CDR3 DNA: TGTGCCAGCAGTCGTCGACAGGGAGGGGCTGAAAAACTGTTTTTT
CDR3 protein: CASSRRQGGAEKLFF

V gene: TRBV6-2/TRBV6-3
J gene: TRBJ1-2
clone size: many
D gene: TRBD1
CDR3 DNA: TGTGCCAGCAGTCCGGGACAGACCTATGGCTACACCTTC
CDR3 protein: CASSPGQTYGYTF